The 7 T cell receptor beta chains given below trace back to one sample, sequenced in a study of OX40 agonist ivuxolimab in advanced cancers. Sequencing was performed with immunoSEQ multiplex PCR; in TCRdb, only in-frame clones are kept and a portion is missing. This table has 12,000 to 15,000 clones, 85% to 95% appearing once. Source: CD4+ or CD8+ T cells sorted from blood, taken in a trial of the OX40 agonist ivuxolimab. Receptors originate from an adult with an advanced solid tumor such as melanoma, head and neck, liver or kidney cancer.

The chain carries TRBV10-3 and TRBJ1-1; D is undetermined. V shed 9 bases and J shed 1 base, with 12 bases lying between them. The CDR3 consists of 13 residues. The V gene's germline CDR1 is ENHRY and CDR2 SYGVKD. This CDR3 reads CAILTDTNTEAFF. The DNA of the CDR3 is TGTGCCATTCTGACCGACACGAACACTGAAGCTTTCTTT.

The chain carries TRBV27 and TRBJ1-1; 9 bases line up with TRBD1. Germline values: CDR1 MNHEY, CDR2 SMNVEV (reference sequence). The CDR3 runs to 15 residues. After removal of 6 bases from V and 4 bases from J, the junction contained 9 bases not matched to a gene. CDR3 in amino acids: CASRLQGALGTEAFF. As DNA, the CDR3 is TGTGCCAGCAGGCTACAGGGGGCGCTTGGCACTGAAGCTTTCTTT.

This chain links TRBV28 with TRBJ2-7, with D unclear. The CDR3 is 12 amino acids. The germline gives CDR1 MDHEN, CDR2 SYDVKM. V lost 10 bases and J 1 base, leaving 11 bases between the germline ends. This CDR3 reads CATSVGSYEQYF. DNA for the CDR3: TGTGCCACCTCAGTCGGGTCCTACGAGCAGTACTTC.

The rearrangement uses TRBV19 and TRBJ2-1; tentatively, D is TRBD1 (6 bases). Trimming cost V 11 bases and J 5 bases, with 19 bases left between them. The length of the CDR3 is 14 residues. Germline V CDR1 and CDR2: LNHDA, SQIVND (reference sequence). CDR3 residues: CAALMGARDNEQFF. The CDR3 nucleotides read TGTGCCGCTTTGATGGGGGCAAGGGACAATGAGCAGTTCTTC.

The V gene is TRBV6-5, the J gene TRBJ2-1; TRBD1 matches 9 bases. The germline gives CDR1 MNHEY, CDR2 SVGAGI. V dropped 2 bases and J dropped 13; count of bases not matched to a gene: 3. The CDR3 has 12 amino acids. The CDR3 bases are TGTGCCAGCAGTTACGGGGACAGGGACCAGTTCTTC. Its protein product is CASSYGDRDQFF.

CDR3 sequence: CASSQVRTGHYEQYF. The CDR3 bases are TGCGCCAGCAGCCAAGTCAGGACAGGACACTACGAGCAGTACTTC. The gene calls are TRBV4-1 and TRBJ2-5, with 7 bases matching TRBD1. Matching the DNA end better, TRBJ2-7 makes the J call doubtful. The CDR3 is made up of 15 amino acids. From germline, CDR1 is MGHRA and CDR2 YSYEKL.

The CDR3 coding sequence is TGTGCCAGCAGTGAAGCGGAGACAGGGGGCCCCCCCGAGCAGTACTTC. Translated, it gives CASSEAETGGPPEQYF. The gene calls are TRBV2 and TRBJ2-7; 10 bases fit TRBD1. V shed 0 bases and J 6 bases; nucleotides not matched to a gene: 8. The CDR3 has 16 residues. The germline V gene has CDR1 SNHLY and CDR2 FYNNEI.